Reported below is one T cell receptor beta chain. The donors were part of the validation cohort, which consisted of about 130 subjects and was separate from the first cohort of 670 or so subjects. Using immunoSEQ multiplex PCR, the repertoire was profiled, and TCRdb retains in-frame clones only, with some absent. The profile shows about 330,000 clones, roughly nine tenths of them singletons. This sample stems from a study of cytomegalovirus exposure and HLA in healthy donors. Study-wide background: It was reported in a later analysis that the same platform had been used for the roughly 110 validation repertoires as for the 666 first-cohort repertoires.

Per germline, CDR1 SGHVS and CDR2 FNYEAQ. The V segment lost 4 bases and the J segment 4 bases; nucleotides outside the gene matches: 4. There are 14 residues in the CDR3. This receptor was taken from a woman in her twenties or thirties in good health and CMV-seropositive. Sequenced material: PBMCs. The V call is TRBV7-6, the J call TRBJ2-5; 9 nucleotides agree with TRBD1. The CDR3 loop reads CASSSGQGRETQYF. The CDR3 nucleotides read TGTGCCAGCAGCTCAGGACAGGGGAGAGAGACCCAGTACTTC.